This TCR beta chain was observed in a study of regulatory T cells in long-lasting Graves disease. Study outcomes and limitations: TRBV28, TRBJ1-2 and TRBJ2-5 were favored in persistent disease.

Building of the TCR beta libraries involved iRepertoire HTBI primers and Arm-PCR of CDR3 regions. Using its own MiXCR run on the multiplex PCR reads, TCRdb lists one record per CDR3 protein. The table has roughly 500,000 distinct CDR3 sequences, around 12% seen once. Time point in this sample: newly diagnosed GD, antithyroid drugs for less than 3 months. Following extraction of RNA from PBMCs, that RNA was used to make the TCR library. Recruitment took place at an endocrinology department in Xi'an, China. Germline V lookup: CDR1 SGHVS, CDR2 FQNEAQ. This CDR3 contains 15 residues. Trimming removed 0 bases from V and 6 bases from J; junction bases left unmatched: 2. This clonotype was seen at least ten times. What it binds is unknown. These same records also appear under a second study, on T cells in Graves' hyperthyroidism and ophthalmopathy. That work contributes: Graves' hyperthyroidism was deemed stable absent ophthalmopathy progression within 18 months. The HTBI primer set drove a first-round RT-PCR of the TCR CDR3.

The gene calls are TRBV7-8 and TRBJ2-4, with TRBD2 identical over 10 bases. This TCR derives from a woman younger than 45 with Graves disease. Here the sequenced sample was peripheral blood mononuclear cells (PBMCs), taken at new diagnosis, from a patient treated with antithyroid drugs. The DNA for the CDR3 is TGTGCCAGCAGCTTAGCTAGCGGGAGGTTAAACATTCAGTACTTC. It codes for CASSLASGRLNIQYF.